This T cell receptor beta chain is drawn from a study of cytomegalovirus exposure and HLA in healthy donors. The PCR used 60 Vbeta and 13 Jbeta primers. The method was immunoSEQ multiplex PCR; TCRdb's version includes in-frame clones alone and lacks a portion of them. The sample includes roughly 72,000 clones. CDR3 size: 15 residues. V was pared by 3 bases and J by 3 bases, with 15 bases between. Germline CDR1 SGHVS, CDR2 FQNEAQ. The origin of this receptor is a man between 18 and 35 years old in good health and CMV-seropositive. This chain joins TRBV7-8 and TRBJ2-7; D might be TRBD2 (6 bases). Sample: PBMCs. In DNA form, the CDR3 reads TGTGCCAGCAGCTTGCTTAGCAGCGGGCTCTACGAGCAGTACTTC. Translated: CASSLLSSGLYEQYF. The full variable domain, rest sourced from reference TRBV7-8 and TRBJ2-7, is GAGVSQSPRYKVAKRGQDVALRCDPISGHVSLFWYQQALGQGPEFLTYFQNEAQLDKSGLPSDRFFAERPEGSVSTLKIQRTQQEDSAVYLCASSLLSSGLYEQYFGPGTRLTVT.